These 32 T cell receptor beta chains came from one sample sequenced in a study of tumour-infiltrating T cells in Burkitt lymphoma. Repertoires were generated with immunoSEQ multiplex PCR, while TCRdb's copy carries only in-frame clones and drops some. Of tens of thousands of clones listed, roughly 30% are singletons. Specimen: tumor tissue. These receptors all come from a human donor with Burkitt lymphoma.

The chain links TRBV4-2 to TRBJ1-5; D not certain. Germline V gene lookup returns CDR1 LGHNA and CDR2 YNFKEQ. The CDR3 has 15 amino acids. Trimming cost V 0 bases and J 4 bases, with 10 bases left between them. Written as DNA, the CDR3 is TGTGCCAGCAGCCAAGATGGGATTCCAAATCAGCCCCAGCATTTT. Its protein is CASSQDGIPNQPQHF.

The V and J genes are TRBV7-9 and TRBJ1-1, with D possibly being TRBD1 (5 bases). CDR3 size: 14 residues. CDR1 SEHNR and CDR2 FQNEAQ come from the germline V gene (reference sequence). V dropped 3 bases and J dropped 1 base, with 9 bases sitting between them. The CDR3 nucleotides are TGTGCCAGCAGCTTTCAGGGTACGAACACTGAAGCTTTCTTT. Translation: CASSFQGTNTEAFF.

This chain joins TRBV18 and TRBJ2-5; D unclear. The CDR3 runs 14 residues. CDR1 and CDR2 (germline): KGHSH, LQKENI. The ends were cut back, 2 bases at V and 2 bases at J, with 9 bases in the middle. The CDR3 region is CASSPSPKQETQYF. CDR3 coding DNA: TGTGCCAGCTCACCATCTCCTAAACAAGAGACCCAGTACTTC.

The chain employs TRBV7-2 and TRBJ1-6, with unresolved D. This CDR3 spans 13 amino acids. Trimming left V 1 base short and J 9 bases short, with 7 bases between. Germline CDR1 SGHTA, CDR2 FQGNSA. The CDR3 sequence is CASSLEGLSPLHF. CDR3 sequence (DNA): TGTGCCAGCAGCTTAGAAGGCCTTTCACCCCTCCACTTT.

In this sample, this clone turned up a few times. The V and J genes are TRBV2 and TRBJ1-4; D is unclear. CDR1 SNHLY and CDR2 FYNNEI come from the germline V gene. V was pared by 3 bases and J by 3 bases, with 14 bases between. This CDR3 has 16 amino acids. The CDR3: CASSDWGSAPNEKLFF. The CDR3 nucleotides read TGTGCCAGCAGTGACTGGGGTTCGGCCCCTAATGAAAAACTGTTTTTT.

J is TRBJ2-7 and V is TRBV7-2; D is uncertain. Germline values: CDR1 SGHTA, CDR2 FQGNSA. The CDR3 is 12 residues long. V lost 1 base and J 5 bases, leaving 6 bases between the germline ends. The CDR3 here is CASSLEPNEQYF. In nucleotides, the CDR3 is TGTGCCAGCAGCTTAGAGCCGAACGAGCAGTACTTC.

The chain links TRBV10-3 to TRBJ2-7; maybe TRBD1 (6 bases). CDR1 and CDR2 from the germline V gene are ENHRY and SYGVKD. The CDR3 contains 12 residues. V was pared by 6 bases and J by 7 bases, with 13 bases between. CDR3 in DNA: TGTGCCATCAGGCCAGACCAGGGGGAGCAGTACTTC. Protein: CAIRPDQGEQYF.

The chain carries TRBV4-1 and TRBJ1-6; D gene unclear. V lost 3 bases and J lost 5, with 14 bases in between. This CDR3 region has 16 residues. Germline V gene data show CDR1 as MGHRA and CDR2 as YSYEKL. The CDR3 sequence is CASSQPWGGDNSPLHF. CDR3 bases: TGCGCCAGCAGCCAGCCATGGGGAGGAGATAATTCACCCCTCCACTTT.

The chain carries TRBV11-2 and TRBJ2-3, with D hard to call. Germline lookup yields CDR1 SGHAT and CDR2 FQNNGV. The CDR3 totals 11 residues. Trimming cost V 8 bases and J 6 bases, with 9 bases left between them. CDR3 region: CASLRTDTQYF. The CDR3, as DNA: TGTGCCAGCCTCCGGACCGATACGCAGTATTTT.

The chain employs TRBV7-2 and TRBJ1-6, with D perhaps matching TRBD1 (6 bases). The CDR3 consists of 17 residues. The germline V and J ends were trimmed by 5 bases and 4 bases, with 18 bases remaining between them. In germline, CDR1 is SGHTA, CDR2 FQGNSA. The CDR3 protein is CASSKRRDITYNSPLHF. The CDR3 bases are TGTGCCAGCAGCAAACGGCGGGACATCACTTATAATTCACCCCTCCACTTT.

This clone was counted a few times. The chain is built from TRBV7-9 and TRBJ1-5, with a weak D call TRBD1 (5 bases). The germline V gene encodes CDR1 SEHNR and CDR2 FQNEAQ (reference sequence). The length of the CDR3 is 15 residues. V lost 5 bases, J lost 4 bases, and 15 bases lay in between. The CDR3 is CASSLDSGPNQPQHF. CDR3 DNA: TGTGCCAGCAGCCTCGACAGTGGGCCAAATCAGCCCCAGCATTTT. Full variable domain (rest looked up from reference TRBV7-9 and TRBJ1-5): DTGVSQNPRHKITKRGQNVTFRCDPISEHNRLYWYRQTLGQGPEFLTYFQNEAQLEKSRLLSDRFSAERPKGSFSTLEIQRTEQGDSAMYLCASSLDSGPNQPQHFGDGTRLSIL.

V and J are TRBV29-1 and TRBJ2-3; D remains unclear. This CDR3 has 14 residues. V was pared by 7 bases and J by 1 base, with 15 bases between. Germline CDR1 reads SQVTM; CDR2 reads ANQGSEA. This CDR3 reads CSGARRRRTDTQYF. The CDR3 nucleotides are TGCAGCGGTGCACGGCGGAGACGCACAGATACGCAGTATTTT.

The DNA for the CDR3 is TGTGCCAGCAGCCAGGGGAATGAGCAGTTCTTC. It specifies CASSQGNEQFF. The chain recombines TRBV7-9 with TRBJ2-1, with TRBD1 as a possible D gene (6 bases). This CDR3 has 11 residues. Per germline, CDR1 SEHNR and CDR2 FQNEAQ (reference sequence). V was trimmed by 5 bases and J by 7 bases, leaving 6 bases between them.

The chain carries TRBV7-9 and TRBJ1-6; D is perhaps TRBD1 (5 bases). The germline V and J ends were trimmed by 5 bases and 10 bases, with 18 bases remaining between them. Germline values: CDR1 SEHNR, CDR2 FQNEAQ (reference sequence). There are 15 residues in the CDR3. CDR3 nucleotides: TGTGCCAGCAGCGACTGGGACCTCGGTATATCACCCCTCCACTTT. It is translated as CASSDWDLGISPLHF. The variable domain in full, completed from reference TRBV7-9 and TRBJ1-6, reads DTGVSQNPRHKITKRGQNVTFRCDPISEHNRLYWYRQTLGQGPEFLTYFQNEAQLEKSRLLSDRFSAERPKGSFSTLEIQRTEQGDSAMYLCASSDWDLGISPLHFGNGTRLTVT.

The rearrangement links TRBV9 to TRBJ2-6; D gene unclear. Germline V lookup: CDR1 SGDLS, CDR2 YYNGEE. CDR3 length: 15 residues. The V and J ends lost 0 bases and 0 bases respectively, with 4 bases between them. The CDR3: CASSVVVSGANVLTF. The CDR3 DNA reads as TGTGCCAGCAGCGTAGTTGTCTCTGGGGCCAACGTCCTGACTTTC.

The chain links TRBV9 to TRBJ2-3, with TRBD2 matching 9 bases. The CDR3 contains 15 residues. Germline lookup yields CDR1 SGDLS and CDR2 YYNGEE. Unmatched junction bases numbered 4, after V lost 3 bases and J lost 2 bases. DNA of the CDR3: TGTGCCAGCAGCGAGGGACTAGCATACACAGATACGCAGTATTTT. As protein: CASSEGLAYTDTQYF.

This clone was seen only a few times. V and J are TRBV7-7 and TRBJ2-3; D is perhaps TRBD2 (5 bases). CDR1 is SSHAT and CDR2 is FNYEAQ in the germline V gene (reference sequence). CDR3 length equals 13 residues. Trimming left V 0 bases short and J 6 bases short, with 7 bases between. CDR3 sequence: CASSLAPSDTQYF. The CDR3 nucleotides are TGTGCCAGCAGCTTAGCGCCTAGCGATACGCAGTATTTT.

The chain recombines TRBV19 with TRBJ1-1; 7 nucleotides line up with TRBD1. The CDR3 runs to 15 residues. Germline V CDR1 and CDR2: LNHDA, SQIVND (reference sequence). Unmatched junction bases numbered 11, after V lost 5 bases and J lost 5 bases. In DNA, the CDR3 is TGTGCCAGTAGTTCTCACTACAGGGGTAGTACTGAAGCTTTCTTT. It specifies CASSSHYRGSTEAFF.

In this sample, this clone turned up a few times. The CDR3 spells CASSVGPLRANTGELFF. The CDR3 bases are TGTGCCAGCAGCGTAGGACCTCTTAGGGCGAACACCGGGGAGCTGTTTTTT. The J gene is TRBJ2-2, the V gene TRBV9, with unresolved D. Trimming shortened V by 0 bases and J by 0 bases, and 12 bases separated the two germline ends. This CDR3 region has 17 residues. The V gene's germline CDR1 is SGDLS and CDR2 YYNGEE.

V is TRBV19 and J is TRBJ1-1, with D unresolved. CDR1 and CDR2 from the germline V gene are LNHDA and SQIVND (reference sequence). V was pared by 1 base and J by 2 bases, with 2 bases between. The CDR3 contains 12 residues. The CDR3 here is CASSIGNTEAFF. The CDR3 bases are TGTGCCAGTAGTATAGGTAACACTGAAGCTTTCTTT.

This clone was seen only a few times. The rearrangement joins TRBV18 to TRBJ2-7; 8 positions match TRBD1. Germline CDR1 reads KGHSH; CDR2 reads LQKENI. This CDR3 comprises 14 residues. Trimming took 5 bases from V and 2 from J; bases not matched to a gene: 5. The CDR3 DNA sequence: TGTGCCAGCTCAGTACAGGGGGGTACCTACGAGCAGTACTTC. The encoded protein is CASSVQGGTYEQYF. Combining the CDR3 with reference TRBV18 and TRBJ2-7 gives the whole variable domain NAGVMQNPRHLVRRRGQEARLRCSPMKGHSHVYWYRQLPEEGLKFMVYLQKENIIDESGMPKERFSAEFPKEGPSILRIQQVVRGDSAAYFCASSVQGGTYEQYFGPGTRLTVT.

This clone was recorded a few times. The V and J genes are TRBV5-1 and TRBJ2-1; perhaps TRBD2 as D (6 bases). V was shortened by 5 bases and J by 0 bases, with 9 bases between the two germline ends. This CDR3 spans 14 amino acids. Germline V gene lookup returns CDR1 SGHRS and CDR2 YFSETQ. For the CDR3, the DNA is TGCGCCAGCAGACGGGAGTCCTCCTACAATGAGCAGTTCTTC. Translation: CASRRESSYNEQFF.

The chain employs TRBV5-1 and TRBJ2-7, with TRBD2 matching over 10 bases. Trimming at V came to 2 bases and at J to 1 base, leaving 12 bases not matched to a gene. The CDR3 runs 18 residues. Per germline, CDR1 SGHRS and CDR2 YFSETQ. The CDR3 here is CASSFRVAGGETSYEQYF. CDR3 sequence (DNA): TGCGCCAGCAGCTTTCGAGTAGCGGGGGGTGAGACTTCCTACGAGCAGTACTTC.

This clone was observed a handful of times. The genes are TRBV5-4 and TRBJ1-6; TRBD1 is a possible D gene (5 bases). The CDR3 length is 14 residues. Per the germline V gene, CDR1 is SGHNT and CDR2 is YYREEE (reference sequence). V was pared by 4 bases and J by 9 bases, with 14 bases between. For the CDR3, the DNA is TGTGCCAGCAGCCCGGGCAGGGATGCTTCACCCCTCCACTTT. Translating gives CASSPGRDASPLHF.

This chain links TRBV4-3 with TRBJ2-1; maybe TRBD1 (5 bases). Germline CDR1 is LGHNA and CDR2 is YSLEER. Trimming removed 3 bases at V and 7 bases at J, with 16 bases between. This CDR3 has 15 residues. The CDR3 region has the DNA TGCGCCAGCAGCCAGATGATACCCGCAGGGAATGAGCAGTTCTTC. It translates to CASSQMIPAGNEQFF.

The chain is built from TRBV4-1 and TRBJ1-3; D may be TRBD1 (5 bases). V was clipped by 3 bases and J by 0 bases, with 18 bases between them. CDR1 is MGHRA and CDR2 is YSYEKL in the germline V gene. This CDR3 is 18 amino acids long. CDR3 sequence (DNA): TGCGCCAGCAGCCATCGACACCAGACAGAGTTCTCTGGAAACACCATATATTTT. As protein: CASSHRHQTEFSGNTIYF.

The rearrangement joins TRBV27 to TRBJ1-5; a possible D gene is TRBD1 (6 bases). The CDR3 has 14 amino acids. Per the germline V gene, CDR1 is MNHEY and CDR2 is SMNVEV (reference sequence). V shed 1 base and J shed 5 bases, with 9 bases lying between them. This chain's CDR3 is CASSLYGGHQPQHF. CDR3 in DNA: TGTGCCAGCAGTTTATATGGGGGGCATCAGCCCCAGCATTTT.

This clone was detected a few times. V gene TRBV27 combines with J gene TRBJ2-3; D uncertain. The CDR3 extends over 11 amino acids. V gave up 3 bases and J gave up 4 bases, with 2 bases separating them. The V gene's germline CDR1 is MNHEY and CDR2 SMNVEV (reference sequence). DNA for the CDR3: TGTGCCAGCAGTTTTTCAGATACGCAGTATTTT. This translates into CASSFSDTQYF.

This clone was counted only a few times. At one end, the junction sequence differs from germline, possibly due to a read error. This sequence joins TRBV7-7 and TRBJ2-5; 9 nucleotides line up with TRBD2. The CDR3 length is 14 residues. CDR1 and CDR2 from the germline V gene are SSHAT and FNYEAQ (reference sequence). In nucleotides, the CDR3 is TGTGCCAGCAGCCTAGCGGGGCAGAAAGAGACCCAGTACTTC. Translated, it gives CASSLAGQKETQYF.

This clone has a handful of counts. The genes are TRBV29-1 and TRBJ2-7; D remains ambiguous. V was shortened by 4 bases and J by 1 base, with 20 bases between the two germline ends. Germline V lookup: CDR1 SQVTM, CDR2 ANQGSEA. The CDR3 length is 16 residues. CDR3 sequence: CSVVGRGSGTSYEQYF. The DNA of the CDR3 is TGCAGCGTTGTTGGTCGCGGATCCGGAACGTCCTACGAGCAGTACTTC.

This clone was seen a handful of times. V is TRBV19 and J is TRBJ2-5, with 11 bases fitting TRBD2. Looked up from germline, CDR1 is LNHDA and CDR2 is SQIVND (reference sequence). This CDR3 has 14 amino acids. Trimming cost V 3 bases and J 4 bases; bases outside gene matches: 1. The DNA of the CDR3 is TGTGCCAGTAGTATTAGCGGGGGGGCAGAGACCCAGTACTTC. It codes for CASSISGGAETQYF.

This clone was seen a few times. The chain links TRBV9 to TRBJ2-7; D assignment may be TRBD1 or TRBD2 (6 bases each). CDR1 and CDR2 (germline): SGDLS, YYNGEE. Trimming took off 7 bases at V and 1 base at J, with 18 bases between the two ends. This CDR3 has 15 amino acids. The CDR3 nucleotides are TGTGCCAGCGGGGGTGGGGGGCCGCCTTCCTACGAGCAGTACTTC. Amino acids: CASGGGGPPSYEQYF.